This TCR beta chain came from a study of T cell responses to AZD1222 COVID-19 vaccine. The CDR3 has 16 amino acids. CDR1 is MRHNA, CDR2 SNTAGT, per germline. V lost 3 bases, J lost 1 base, and 13 bases lay in between. Generated by immunoSEQ multiplex PCR, the TCRdb table keeps only in-frame clones and is missing some. Among 250,000 to 300,000 clones, 94% were seen once, and the ten largest hold roughly 0.5%. The genes are TRBV6-4 and TRBJ2-1; D perhaps matches TRBD2 (5 bases). The sequence was obtained from an adult who received the AZD1222 COVID-19 vaccine. Sequencing was performed on peripheral blood, taken 28 days after the second AZD1222 dose. The chain's CDR3 is CASSESDGLSYNEQFF. As DNA, the CDR3 is TGTGCCAGCAGTGAAAGCGATGGACTTTCCTACAATGAGCAGTTCTTC.